This TCR beta chain came from a study of blood T cell repertoires in COVID-19. Background on the study: The study drew acute and convalescent COVID-19 samples from the United States, Italy and Spain.

Patients of the Seattle cohort, enrolled during active infection, were followed longitudinally. The CDR3 totals 16 residues. Trimming cost V 1 base and J 5 bases; bases outside gene matches: 8. Under the authors' procedure: Using reference gene primer amplification, nucleated cell counts were estimated. The assay was immunoSEQ multiplex PCR, and TCRdb's table has in-frame clones only and misses some. The D gene and trimming were derived from the DNA, and the V and J assignments and clone size from that table. The profile covers around 150,000 clones, with less than 85% appearing a single time and 7% taken by the ten largest.

The receptor comes from a woman between 35 and 50 years old with COVID-19, enrolled during active disease. The genes are TRBV23-1 and TRBJ2-1, with TRBD1 identical over 7 bases. TRBV23-1 falls under the ORF class, with uncertain function. Source material: peripheral blood. CDR3 loop: CASSQFPQGTNNEQFF. The DNA for the CDR3 is TGCGCCAGCAGTCAATTTCCACAGGGGACGAACAATGAGCAGTTCTTC.